This entry describes one T cell receptor beta chain. Its target is not known. This record comes from a study of shared clonotypes between healthy human individuals. CDR3 size: 17 residues. Unmatched junction bases numbered 14, after V lost 4 bases and J lost 2 bases. Germline values: CDR1 SGHKS, CDR2 YYEKEE (reference sequence). Original data processing: Filtering was not the same, since immunoSEQ gave junction-only sequences without quality scores. Profiling relied on immunoSEQ multiplex PCR, and the TCRdb table lists in-frame clones only, not all of them. The DNA gave D and trimming, while V, J and clone size come from that table. This table holds approximately 1.5 million clones, 98% found once. General study findings and limits: Clonotype sharing among donors was thought likely to change with sequencing depth.

The chain is built from TRBV5-5 and TRBJ2-7, with 8 bases identical to TRBD1. The source material was naive CD4+ T cells sorted from blood. Subset in this sample: CD45RA+ positively selected. This TCR was recovered from a man aged 30 to 39 in good health. In DNA, the CDR3 is TGTGCCAGCAGCCAAGAGCTCCGGGACAGGCCAGCCTACGAGCAGTACTTC. Translated, it gives CASSQELRDRPAYEQYF.